This passage covers 14 T cell receptor beta chains from one sample sequenced in a study of cytomegalovirus exposure and HLA in healthy donors. Clones were sequenced by immunoSEQ multiplex PCR, and TCRdb holds only the in-frame ones, with some missing. There are 150,000 to 160,000 clones in the sample; 85% to 90% occur only once, and over 2% lies in the top ten. Sequencing was carried out using PBMCs. The receptors here all came from a human donor in good health.

The sample holds one count of this clone. V gene TRBV2 combines with J gene TRBJ2-7; the match to TRBD1 covers 7 bases. The V and J ends lost 2 bases and 2 bases, in that order; junction bases with no gene match: 6. This CDR3 is built from 15 residues. Germline values: CDR1 SNHLY, CDR2 FYNNEI. CDR3 loop: CASSESLGTAYEQYF. CDR3 DNA: TGTGCCAGCAGTGAAAGCCTTGGGACAGCCTACGAGCAGTACTTC.

The chain has TRBV18 and TRBJ1-6, with D possibly matching TRBD1 (5 bases). V shed 3 bases and J shed 0 bases, with 18 bases lying between them. The CDR3 extends over 19 amino acids. Looked up from germline, CDR1 is KGHSH and CDR2 is LQKENI. The CDR3 bases are TGTGCCAGCTCACCGCTCAATAGGGGTTCCAGCTCCTATAATTCACCCCTCCACTTT. Amino acids: CASSPLNRGSSSYNSPLHF.

This clone appeared a single time. This chain connects TRBV5-4 to TRBJ1-1; the D gene is possibly TRBD1 (6 bases). Germline CDR1 and CDR2: SGHNT and YYREEE (reference sequence). The CDR3 loop spans 15 amino acids. V was trimmed by 4 bases and J by 4 bases, leaving 17 bases between them. CDR3 protein: CASSPTTQQGTEAFF. Here the CDR3 DNA reads TGTGCCAGCAGCCCTACGACTCAACAGGGCACTGAAGCTTTCTTT.

The chain has TRBV28 and TRBJ2-7; a possible D gene is TRBD2 (7 bases). CDR1 MDHEN and CDR2 SYDVKM come from the germline V gene. V was cut by 3 bases and J by 2 bases, with 8 bases left in between. CDR3 length: 13 amino acids. The CDR3 nucleotides read TGTGCCAGCAGTTTGGGGGGGCCCTACGAGCAGTACTTC. This translates into CASSLGGPYEQYF.

This chain uses TRBV11-2 with TRBJ2-7; D unresolved. The CDR3 contains 13 residues. The germline V gene encodes CDR1 SGHAT and CDR2 FQNNGV. With 1 base removed from V and 10 bases from J, the gap between germline ends came to 14 bases. Here the CDR3 reads CASSLASEDFQYF. CDR3 coding DNA: TGTGCCAGCAGCTTAGCTTCCGAGGATTTCCAGTACTTC. Supplemented by reference TRBV11-2 and TRBJ2-7, the full variable domain reads EAGVAQSPRYKIIEKRQSVAFWCNPISGHATLYWYQQILGQGPKLLIQFQNNGVVDDSQLPKDRFSAERLKGVDSTLKIQPAKLEDSAVYLCASSLASEDFQYFGPGTRLTVT.

This clone has a single count. The rearrangement links TRBV5-1 to TRBJ1-2; D is undetermined. The V gene's germline CDR1 is SGHRS and CDR2 YFSETQ. Trimming took off 1 base at V and 6 bases at J, with 19 bases between the two ends. This CDR3 contains 16 residues. The CDR3 loop is CASSLIVPPSRDGYTF. The CDR3 DNA is TGCGCCAGCAGCTTGATTGTCCCGCCTAGCCGGGATGGCTACACCTTC.

V is TRBV4-1 and J is TRBJ1-1; TRBD1 might be the D (6 bases). CDR3 length: 13 amino acids. The V end lost 4 bases, the J end lost 13 bases, and 19 bases lay between the germline ends. The germline V gene encodes CDR1 MGHRA and CDR2 YSYEKL. CDR3 sequence reads: CASSREYRDMVFF. The CDR3 region has the DNA TGCGCCAGCAGCCGAGAGTACCGGGACATGGTTTTCTTT.

V is TRBV13 and J is TRBJ1-2; 7 positions agree with TRBD1. With 5 bases clipped from V and 3 bases from J, the junction kept 12 bases outside the gene matches. The CDR3 sequence is 16 residues long. Germline V gene sequence: CDR1 PRHDT, CDR2 FYEKMQ (reference sequence). The CDR3 sequence: CASSPVTRDRDYGYTF. In DNA form, the CDR3 reads TGTGCCAGCAGCCCAGTTACCAGGGACAGAGACTATGGCTACACCTTC.

CDR3 bases: TGCGCCAGCAGAAGGGGACTAGCGGGAGAGGGCACCGGGGAGCTGTTTTTT. As protein: CASRRGLAGEGTGELFF. The rearrangement uses TRBV5-1 and TRBJ2-2; 14 bases line up with TRBD2. The CDR3 contains 17 residues. V lost 5 bases to trimming and J lost 4 bases; unmatched junction nucleotides: 7. Germline assignment: CDR1 SGHRS and CDR2 YFSETQ.

The rearrangement links TRBV6-1 to TRBJ2-7; D not resolved. The CDR3 is 14 amino acids. Trimming left V 2 bases short and J 0 bases short, with 8 bases between. Germline-derived CDR1 and CDR2 are MNHNS and SASEGT. Here the CDR3 DNA reads TGTGCCAGCAGTGAACAACGGGTCTCCTACGAGCAGTACTTC. This gives the protein CASSEQRVSYEQYF.

The rearrangement uses TRBV5-8 and TRBJ2-2; D is perhaps TRBD2 (5 bases). V lost 0 bases to trimming and J lost 7 bases, with 10 bases between them. This CDR3 is 14 amino acids long. The germline V gene encodes CDR1 SGHTS and CDR2 YDEGEE. DNA of the CDR3: TGTGCCAGCAGCTTGGAGCTTCGGGGCGGGGAGCTGTTTTTT. Translated, it gives CASSLELRGGELFF.

The chain recombines TRBV11-1 with TRBJ2-5; D is undetermined. The germline CDR1 and CDR2 sequences are SGHAT and FQDESV (reference sequence). The CDR3 spans 13 residues. V was pared by 5 bases and J by 4 bases, with 11 bases between. The CDR3 sequence: CASSPYSGETQYF. DNA of the CDR3: TGTGCCAGCAGCCCGTACTCGGGAGAGACCCAGTACTTC.

V is TRBV28 and J is TRBJ2-2, with D perhaps matching TRBD2 (5 bases). The CDR3 has 17 amino acids. The V end was cut by 2 bases, the J end by 1 base, with 14 bases between. Germline CDR1 MDHEN, CDR2 SYDVKM. The CDR3 DNA reads as TGTGCCAGCAGTTTAAAAAGTGACTACCGGAACACCGGGGAGCTGTTTTTT. The encoded protein is CASSLKSDYRNTGELFF.

The chain links TRBV9 to TRBJ2-5; TRBD2 matches at 8 bases. Per germline, CDR1 SGDLS and CDR2 YYNGEE. Trimming removed 0 bases from V and 1 base from J; junction bases left unmatched: 5. CDR3 length: 16 residues. CDR3 residues: CASSVELAGSQETQYF. The CDR3 DNA sequence: TGTGCCAGCAGCGTAGAATTAGCGGGGTCCCAAGAGACCCAGTACTTC.